A single sample gave rise to the 10 T cell receptor beta chains below, sequenced in a study of CD8+ T cells in alopecia areata. The authors sorted pooled cutaneous lymph node cells using CD4, CD8alpha, NKG2D, NKG2ACE and other markers. Reverse transcribed after extraction, RNA yielded cDNA as the sequencing template. The data were produced by immunoSEQ multiplex PCR, yet TCRdb's version contains in-frame clones alone and is incomplete. The sample includes more than 250,000 clones, none of them occurring once. The sequenced material came from CD4+ T cells sorted from a lymph node. The receptors stem from a C3H/HeJ mouse with alopecia areata. MHC haplotype of the strain: H2-k.

This clone was found many times. Gene names and germline refer to mouse. The missing CDR3 end, 4 residues past where the read stops, is filled in from the germline J gene. J is TRBJ1-2 and V is TRBV13-1; 10 nucleotides agree with TRBD1. CDR3 length: 15 amino acids. Germline CDR1 reads NSHNY; CDR2 reads SYGAGN. V gave up 3 bases and J gave up 4 bases; unmatched junction bases: 6. The part of the CDR3 DNA that was read is TGTGCCAGCAGTGGTGACAGGGGGCGCGTCTCC. It is translated as CASSGDRGRVS. The entire CDR3 reads CASSGDRGRVSDYTF.

This clone has a count of ten or more. Gene names denote mouse genes. The CDR3 end falls 4 residues outside the read, so it is completed with the germline J gene. The rearrangement joins TRBV12-1 to TRBJ1-1; 7 bases are shared with TRBD1. This CDR3 is built from 12 residues. Germline V lookup: CDR1 SGHSN, CDR2 HYEKVE. Incomplete CDR3 DNA: TGTGCCAGCTCTCTCGGGACAGAA. It codes for CASSLGTE. The entire CDR3 protein is CASSLGTEEVFF.

This clone showed up just a few times. Gene labels here are mouse ones. The CDR3 end lies 4 residues beyond the end of the read and is filled in from the germline J gene. V is TRBV17 and J is TRBJ2-2; 8 nucleotides line up with TRBD1. In germline, CDR1 is MNHDT, CDR2 YYDKIL. The CDR3 sequence is 14 residues long. The J segment lost 5 bases and the V segment lost 3 bases, leaving 2 bases of the junction unmatched. The covered CDR3 bases are TGTGCTAGCAGTAGCGGACAGGGAACCGGG. As protein: CASSSGQGTG. The whole CDR3 protein reads CASSSGQGTGQLYF.

This clone was seen only a few times. Genes here carry mouse names. The CDR3 goes on 4 residues after the read ends, and that part is filled in from the germline J gene. The chain is built from TRBV13-1 and TRBJ2-7; 9 nucleotides align to TRBD1. The CDR3 runs to 14 residues. V lost 4 bases to trimming and J lost 0 bases; unmatched junction nucleotides: 2. Germline lookup yields CDR1 NSHNY and CDR2 SYGAGN. The CDR3 here is CASSLGQGSYEQYF. The sequenced part of the CDR3 DNA is TGTGCCAGCAGTTTGGGACAGGGCTCCTAT.

In its sample, this clone was seen a few times. The gene names here belong to mouse. The CDR3 goes on 4 residues after the read ends, and that part is filled in from the germline J gene. V is TRBV13-1 and J is TRBJ1-2, with 9 bases aligning to TRBD1. Per germline, CDR1 NSHNY and CDR2 SYGAGN. The CDR3 contains 12 residues. CDR3 DNA (partial): TGTGCCAGCAAACAGGGGGCGCGC. Its translation is CASKQGAR. The whole CDR3 is CASKQGARDYTF.

This clone turned up a few times. Germline and genes: mouse. Other DNA variants within this sample encode the same CDR3. CDR3 sequence: CTCSAGQGGQDTQYF. The CDR3 bases that were read are TGCACCTGCAGTGCGGGACAGGGTGGCCAAGAC. This sequence joins TRBV1 and TRBJ2-5, with 9 bases lining up with TRBD1. The observed sequence ends 4 residues before the CDR3 terminus, with the missing tail filled in from the germline J gene. The germline gives CDR1 NSQYPW, CDR2 LRSPGD (reference sequence). With V trimmed by 3 bases and J by 2 bases, 3 bases remained unmatched. The CDR3 is 15 residues long.

This clone came up a few times. Gene and germline names: mouse. Read data end 4 residues before the CDR3 end; the end is taken from the germline J gene. The chain uses TRBV1 and TRBJ2-3; 10 bases agree with TRBD2. This CDR3 has 13 residues. The V and J ends lost 6 bases and 4 bases, in that order; junction bases with no gene match: 1. Germline CDR1 and CDR2: NSQYPW and LRSPGD (reference sequence). The sequenced CDR3 bases are TGCACCTGCAGGGACTGGGGGACAGAA. It encodes CTCRDWGTE. Given in full, the CDR3 is CTCRDWGTETLYF. Complete variable domain (other parts from reference TRBV1 and TRBJ2-3): VTLLEQNPRWRLVPRGQAVNLRCILKNSQYPWMSWYQQDLQKQLQWLFTLRSPGDKEVKSLPGADYLATRVTDTELRLQVANMSQGRTLYCTCRDWGTETLYFGSGTRLTVL.

With respect to this clone: Gene names denote mouse genes. Read sequence stops 4 residues before the CDR3 end, and the germline J gene provides the missing end. This chain links TRBV13-2 with TRBJ2-3; tentatively, D is TRBD2 (6 bases). In germline, CDR1 is NNHNN, CDR2 SYGAGS (reference sequence). The ends were cut back, 5 bases at V and 0 bases at J, with 13 bases in the middle. This CDR3 spans 15 amino acids. The CDR3 loop is CASGAGLISAETLYF. The sequenced CDR3 bases are TGTGCCAGCGGGGCGGGACTTATTAGTGCAGAA.

This clone occurred a few times. Gene names are the mouse ones. The read falls 4 residues short of the CDR3 end, and the missing part is taken from the germline J gene. The chain has TRBV19 and TRBJ1-1, with D maybe TRBD1 (6 bases). Trimming cost V 2 bases and J 0 bases, with 11 bases left between them. This CDR3 region has 15 residues. Germline CDR1 is FNHDT and CDR2 is SITEND (reference sequence). The CDR3 bases that were read are TGTGCCAGCAGTATCCGGGGACAAGCAAACACA. It yields the protein CASSIRGQANT. The entire CDR3 sequence reads CASSIRGQANTEVFF.

This clone came up a few times. Genes here carry mouse names. The observed sequence ends 4 residues before the CDR3 terminus, with the missing tail filled in from the germline J gene. The gene calls are TRBV19 and TRBJ2-7; 11 bases map to TRBD2. Germline CDR1 is FNHDT and CDR2 is SITEND (reference sequence). The CDR3 is 16 residues long. Here the CDR3 reads CASSNPGLGGPYEQYF. The part of the CDR3 DNA that was read is TGTGCCAGCAGTAACCCAGGACTGGGGGGCCCTTAT.